The 2 T cell receptor beta chains below come from one sample, sequenced in a study of T cell repertoires in cytomegalovirus infection. TCRdb reanalysed the reads using MiXCR and keeps one entry per CDR3 protein. The repertoire holds a few hundred thousand distinct CDR3 sequences, approximately 25% seen once, with 13% in the top ten. These TCRs are of unknown antigen specificity. The material sequenced was cultured PBMCs, taken from culture after CMV antigen stimulation. All receptors derive from a human donor in good health (CMV status not recorded). Some clones in this sample may be carry-over from other donors' samples.

This clonotype was seen many times. This chain joins TRBV7-2 and TRBJ2-6; D is perhaps TRBD1 or TRBD2 (5 bases each). Trimming took 5 bases from V and 2 from J, leaving 10 bases between them. CDR1 is SGHTA, CDR2 FQGNSA, per germline. CDR3 length: 15 amino acids. This CDR3 is CASSRGDPGANVLTF. The CDR3 DNA reads TGTGCCAGCAGCAGAGGGGACCCTGGGGCCAACGTCCTGACTTTC.

The chain recombines TRBV29-1 with TRBJ1-4; TRBD1 agrees at 8 bases. Germline lookup yields CDR1 SQVTM and CDR2 ANQGSEA. V lost 4 bases, J lost 6 bases, and 10 bases stayed unmatched. This CDR3 comprises 15 residues. The CDR3 loop reads CSVGAPGGEYEKLFF. In nucleotides, the CDR3 is TGCAGCGTTGGGGCACCAGGGGGCGAGTATGAAAAACTGTTTTTT.